The 16 T cell receptor beta chains listed next were all sequenced from one sample in a study of long-term antiretroviral therapy in people with HIV. Researchers report immunoSEQ v3.0 was run at survey level. TCRdb's table, derived via immunoSEQ multiplex PCR, lists solely in-frame clones and lacks some. The sample holds 30,000 to 50,000 clones, 85% seen once. Material: unsorted PBMCs, obtained 3.1 years after starting antiretroviral therapy. The receptors originated from a woman aged 45-65 years with HIV.

This chain links TRBV2 with TRBJ1-5, with D tentatively TRBD1 (6 bases). V was clipped by 7 bases and J by 0 bases, with 13 bases between them. CDR3 length: 15 residues. Germline assignment: CDR1 SNHLY and CDR2 FYNNEI. The CDR3 protein is CASTTDSYSNQPQHF. The CDR3 coding sequence is TGTGCCAGCACCACGGACAGTTATAGCAATCAGCCCCAGCATTTT.

This chain links TRBV5-1 with TRBJ1-3; no clear D. The CDR3 sequence is 14 residues long. V was trimmed by 0 bases and J by 0 bases, leaving 4 bases between them. Germline lookup yields CDR1 SGHRS and CDR2 YFSETQ. The CDR3: CASSLEGSGNTIYF. The CDR3 DNA reads TGCGCCAGCAGCTTGGAGGGCTCTGGAAACACCATATATTTT.

Only a few counts were recorded for this clone. The gene calls are TRBV7-9 and TRBJ1-1; D is uncertain. The length of the CDR3 is 15 residues. Germline V gene data show CDR1 as SEHNR and CDR2 as FQNEAQ (reference sequence). V was shortened by 1 base and J by 7 bases, with 16 bases between the two germline ends. CDR3 region: CASSLVDIRALEAFF. CDR3 DNA: TGTGCCAGCAGCTTAGTAGACATCCGGGCCCTTGAAGCTTTCTTT.

V and J are TRBV7-3 and TRBJ1-1; weak D call: TRBD1 (5 bases). CDR1 is SGHTA and CDR2 is FQGTGA in the germline V gene. CDR3 size: 14 residues. V dropped 4 bases and J dropped 5 bases, with 14 bases sitting between them. Here the CDR3 DNA reads TGTGCCAGCAGCTCGACGGGGGGGAGAACTGAAGCTTTCTTT. Translating gives CASSSTGGRTEAFF.

This sequence joins TRBV29-1 and TRBJ1-1; D possibly corresponds to TRBD1 (6 bases). This CDR3 has 14 residues. The germline V gene has CDR1 SQVTM and CDR2 ANQGSEA. V gave up 1 base and J gave up 5 bases, with 14 bases separating them. CDR3 coding DNA: TGCAGCGTTGAAGTAAGGGGGTCGAGGACTGAAGCTTTCTTT. The encoded protein is CSVEVRGSRTEAFF.

V gene TRBV10-3 combines with J gene TRBJ2-7; D ambiguous. From germline, CDR1 is ENHRY and CDR2 SYGVKD. This CDR3 has 14 amino acids. V shed 2 bases and J shed 0 bases, with 8 bases lying between them. The CDR3 loop is CAISEGRSSYEQYF. The CDR3, as DNA: TGTGCCATCAGTGAGGGGCGCTCCTCCTACGAGCAGTACTTC.

The V gene is TRBV18, the J gene TRBJ2-7, with 9 bases matching TRBD1. Germline CDR1 is KGHSH and CDR2 is LQKENI. Trimming took 5 bases from V and 2 from J; bases not matched to a gene: 7. The CDR3 sequence is 15 residues long. The CDR3 bases are TGTGCCAGCTCAACCCCCGACAGGGGGACCTACGAGCAGTACTTC. It specifies CASSTPDRGTYEQYF.

This chain links TRBV5-1 with TRBJ2-7; TRBD1 or TRBD2 may be the D gene (5 bases each). Looked up from germline, CDR1 is SGHRS and CDR2 is YFSETQ. V lost 0 bases, J lost 0 bases, and 13 bases lay in between. The CDR3 spans 16 residues. CDR3: CASSLESGGTSYEQYF. CDR3 DNA sequence: TGCGCCAGCAGCTTGGAAAGTGGGGGAACCTCCTACGAGCAGTACTTC.

This chain links TRBV9 with TRBJ2-3, with 7 bases lining up with TRBD2. The V and J ends lost 4 bases and 4 bases, in that order; junction bases with no gene match: 6. CDR1 is SGDLS and CDR2 is YYNGEE in the germline V gene. The CDR3 totals 14 residues. CDR3 nucleotide sequence: TGTGCCAGCAGCCCATGGGGGGGGGCAGATACGCAGTATTTT. Its translation: CASSPWGGADTQYF.

This clone came up a few times. V gene TRBV18 combines with J gene TRBJ1-2; 8 bases agree with TRBD1. The CDR3 length is 15 residues. CDR1 is KGHSH and CDR2 is LQKENI in the germline V gene. V lost 3 bases to trimming and J lost 2 bases; unmatched junction nucleotides: 5. CDR3 sequence reads: CASSPTGGLNYGYTF. The CDR3 region has the DNA TGTGCCAGCTCACCCACAGGGGGTCTGAACTATGGCTACACCTTC.

This chain connects TRBV19 to TRBJ1-2; 8 bases align to TRBD1. CDR3 length equals 13 residues. Trimming took 7 bases from V and 8 from J; bases not matched to a gene: 9. The germline V gene has CDR1 LNHDA and CDR2 SQIVND (reference sequence). The DNA of the CDR3 is TGTGCCAGTACCTCAGGGGGCGCGGGGGGCTACACCTTC. This sequence encodes CASTSGGAGGYTF.

This chain joins TRBV4-3 and TRBJ1-2; TRBD1 matches 9 bases. This CDR3 has 15 amino acids. Trimming cost V 3 bases and J 8 bases; bases outside gene matches: 10. CDR1 LGHNA and CDR2 YSLEER come from the germline V gene. The chain's CDR3 is CASSQELQGAGGYTF. The DNA of the CDR3 is TGCGCCAGCAGCCAGGAACTACAGGGGGCCGGCGGCTACACCTTC.

The table lists this clone with a count of one. The chain links TRBV28 to TRBJ1-2; 10 bases map to TRBD1. The J segment lost 3 bases and the V segment lost 7 bases, leaving 5 bases of the junction unmatched. The CDR3 covers 14 residues. CDR1 and CDR2 (germline): MDHEN, SYDVKM. The CDR3, as DNA: TGTGCCAGCAAGACAGGGGGCGCCCACTATGGCTACACCTTC. It specifies CASKTGGAHYGYTF.

The chain is built from TRBV21-1 and TRBJ1-6. TRBV21-1 is reported as a pseudogene. The CDR3 covers 15 residues. CDR3 residues: CASSYRDFQQSPLHF. The DNA of the CDR3 is TGTGCCAGCAGCTACCGGGACTTCCAGCAGTCACCCCTCCACTTT.

The chain employs TRBV2 and TRBJ1-1; a possible D gene is TRBD1 (6 bases). The CDR3 has 14 residues. V dropped 6 bases and J dropped 0 bases, with 11 bases sitting between them. Germline V gene lookup returns CDR1 SNHLY and CDR2 FYNNEI. The CDR3 region is CASRETGLNTEAFF. CDR3 nucleotides: TGTGCCAGCAGGGAGACAGGCTTGAACACTGAAGCTTTCTTT.

The CDR3 loop reads CASSPGTSGPTGELFF. The CDR3 DNA follows: TGTGCCAGCAGCCCGGGGACTAGCGGGCCCACCGGGGAGCTGTTTTTT. The chain joins TRBV7-2 to TRBJ2-2; 12 bases match TRBD2. CDR1 and CDR2 from the germline V gene are SGHTA and FQGNSA. Trimming took 5 bases from V and 4 from J; bases not matched to a gene: 5. The CDR3 is 16 residues long.